The 8 T cell receptor beta chains in this list originate from one sample, sequenced in a study of T-cell memory formation after mild COVID-19. TCRdb independently ran MiXCR on the 5' RACE reads; one entry per CDR3 protein. The sample lists 100,000 to 130,000 distinct CDR3 sequences, roughly 14% seen once, with about 39% in the top ten. Sample: PBMCs or a T cell subset sorted from them (not recorded which). These receptors came from a man aged 18 to 29 who had mild COVID-19 (a few samples of this study predate the infection). Cell type and time point are not known.

The genes are TRBV11-2 and TRBJ2-4; weak D call: TRBD2 (6 bases). Per germline, CDR1 SGHAT and CDR2 FQNNGV. This CDR3 region has 15 residues. Trimming removed 3 bases at V and 3 bases at J, with 12 bases between. The CDR3 loop is CASSFIGGFKNIQYF. CDR3 bases: TGTGCCAGCAGCTTCATTGGAGGGTTCAAAAACATTCAGTACTTC.

This clonotype was seen only a few times. The chain uses TRBV28 and TRBJ2-7; D not certain. V lost 2 bases, J lost 3 bases, and 8 bases lay in between. CDR1 and CDR2 (germline): MDHEN, SYDVKM. The CDR3 is 13 residues long. The CDR3 region is CASSLDGNYEQYV. DNA of the CDR3: TGTGCCAGCAGTTTAGACGGAAACTACGAGCAGTACGTC.

This clonotype was picked up many times. The chain employs TRBV7-9 and TRBJ2-3, with a weak D call TRBD2 (6 bases). The CDR3 has 14 residues. Germline V gives CDR1 SEHNR, CDR2 FQNEAQ (reference sequence). V lost 7 bases and J lost 7, with 18 bases in between. The CDR3 DNA reads TGTGCCAGCACCGTACCCCTGGGGGGAAATACGCAGTATTTT. This codes for CASTVPLGGNTQYF.

Here the CDR3 reads CATSSRGSSYNEQFF. As DNA, the CDR3 is TGTGCCACCAGCAGCCGGGGGAGCTCCTACAATGAGCAGTTCTTC. This chain uses TRBV15 with TRBJ2-1; a weak D match, TRBD2 (6 bases). V lost 3 bases, J lost 0 bases, and 9 bases lay in between. The germline V gene encodes CDR1 LNHNV and CDR2 YYDKDF (reference sequence). The CDR3 runs to 15 residues.

This clonotype is medium-sized in the sample. The chain recombines TRBV6-4 with TRBJ2-1; TRBD2 agrees at 10 bases. Trimming cost V 4 bases and J 2 bases; bases outside gene matches: 2. The CDR3 is made up of 15 amino acids. In germline, CDR1 is MRHNA, CDR2 SNTAGT. In DNA, the CDR3 is TGTGCCAGCAGTGGGACTAGCGGAACCTACAATGAGCAGTTCTTC. This sequence encodes CASSGTSGTYNEQFF.

This clonotype was picked up a small number of times. The gene calls are TRBV14 and TRBJ2-7, with D perhaps TRBD1 or TRBD2 (6 bases each). The CDR3 loop spans 15 amino acids. V lost 4 bases and J 6 bases, leaving 19 bases between the germline ends. CDR1 and CDR2 (germline): SGHDN, FVKESK. The CDR3 DNA reads TGTGCCAGCAGCCCCCGTCCCGGGGGCATTCCCGAGCAGTACGTC. Residues: CASSPRPGGIPEQYV.

The V call is TRBV6-1, the J call TRBJ2-5; the match to TRBD1 covers 9 bases. The CDR3 spans 16 residues. V dropped 6 bases and J dropped 1; count of bases not matched to a gene: 9. CDR1 is MNHNS, CDR2 SASEGT, per germline. In DNA form, the CDR3 reads TGTGCCAGCAGAGTTTGGGACAGGGCCCCCCAAGAGACCCAGTACTTC. The encoded protein is CASRVWDRAPQETQYF.

By its share, this clonotype is medium-sized. This chain connects TRBV4-1 to TRBJ1-5, with 11 positions matching TRBD1. The CDR3 contains 15 residues. Germline values: CDR1 MGHRA, CDR2 YSYEKL. With 4 bases clipped from V and 5 bases from J, the junction kept 4 bases outside the gene matches. CDR3 in amino acids: CASSPGDRGYQPQHF. Written as DNA, the CDR3 is TGCGCCAGCAGCCCCGGGGACAGGGGGTATCAGCCCCAGCATTTT.